This entry describes one TCR beta chain. This record belongs to a study of cytomegalovirus exposure and HLA in healthy donors. TCRdb's copy holds only in-frame clones and misses some; the assay was immunoSEQ multiplex PCR. Among roughly 270,000 clones listed, approximately 87% were seen once. This CDR3 is built from 14 residues. The germline V gene has CDR1 SGDLS and CDR2 YYNGEE. Trimming cost V 0 bases and J 3 bases, with 7 bases left between them. This chain joins TRBV9 and TRBJ2-1; D unresolved. The clonotype was recovered from a woman under 30 in good health and CMV-seronegative. Sequenced: PBMCs. CDR3 coding DNA: TGTGCCAGCAGCGTAGGTGGAGACTACAATGAGCAGTTCTTC. Its translation is CASSVGGDYNEQFF.